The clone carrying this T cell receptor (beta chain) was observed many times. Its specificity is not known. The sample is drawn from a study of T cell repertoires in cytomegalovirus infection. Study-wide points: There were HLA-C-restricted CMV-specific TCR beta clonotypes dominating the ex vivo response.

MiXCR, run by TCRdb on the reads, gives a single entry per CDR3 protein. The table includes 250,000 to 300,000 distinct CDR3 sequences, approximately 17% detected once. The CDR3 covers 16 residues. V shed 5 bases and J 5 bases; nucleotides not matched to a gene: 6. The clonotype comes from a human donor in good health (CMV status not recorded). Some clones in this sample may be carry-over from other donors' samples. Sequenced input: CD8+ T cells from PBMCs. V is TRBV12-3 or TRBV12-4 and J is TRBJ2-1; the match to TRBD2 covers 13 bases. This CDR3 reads CASSPPGLAGHNEQFF. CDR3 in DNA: TGTGCCAGCAGTCCCCCGGGACTAGCGGGGCACAATGAGCAGTTCTTC.